The present T cell receptor (beta chain) was sequenced within a study of T cell responses to AZD1222 COVID-19 vaccine. Study details: The analysis combined second doses at about 4 or about 12 weeks.

Deletions cut 1 base from V and 3 bases from J, with 9 bases between. The CDR3 extends over 14 amino acids. Germline values: CDR1 SGHAT, CDR2 FQNNGV. This clone was seen once. No antigen is known for it. Findings and caveats of the study: Receipt of two AZD1222 doses was followed by a rise in Spike-specific TCR breadth and depth.

The protocol was immunoSEQ multiplex PCR, while the TCRdb copy is restricted to in-frame clones and leaves out a portion. The table includes around 99,000 clones, roughly 90% detected once. Sequencing was performed on peripheral blood, taken on day 0 of AZD1222 vaccination. This receptor was obtained from an adult in good health. The genes are TRBV11-2 and TRBJ1-1; D is unclear. CDR3 loop: CASSLGGRDTEAFF. DNA of the CDR3: TGTGCCAGCAGCTTAGGGGGTCGGGACACTGAAGCTTTCTTT.